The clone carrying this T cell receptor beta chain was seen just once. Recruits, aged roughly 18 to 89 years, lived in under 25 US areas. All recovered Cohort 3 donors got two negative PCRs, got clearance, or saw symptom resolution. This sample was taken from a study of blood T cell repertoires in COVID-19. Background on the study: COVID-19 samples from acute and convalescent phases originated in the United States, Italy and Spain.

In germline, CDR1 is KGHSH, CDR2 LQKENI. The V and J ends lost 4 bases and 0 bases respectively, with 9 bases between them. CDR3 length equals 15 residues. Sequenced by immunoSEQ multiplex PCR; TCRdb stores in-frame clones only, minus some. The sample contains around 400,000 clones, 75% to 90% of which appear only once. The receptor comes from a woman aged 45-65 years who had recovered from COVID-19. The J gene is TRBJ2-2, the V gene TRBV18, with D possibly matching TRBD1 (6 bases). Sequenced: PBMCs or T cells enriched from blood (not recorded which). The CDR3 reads CASSRDIPNTGELFF. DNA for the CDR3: TGTGCCAGCTCACGGGACATACCGAACACCGGGGAGCTGTTTTTT.